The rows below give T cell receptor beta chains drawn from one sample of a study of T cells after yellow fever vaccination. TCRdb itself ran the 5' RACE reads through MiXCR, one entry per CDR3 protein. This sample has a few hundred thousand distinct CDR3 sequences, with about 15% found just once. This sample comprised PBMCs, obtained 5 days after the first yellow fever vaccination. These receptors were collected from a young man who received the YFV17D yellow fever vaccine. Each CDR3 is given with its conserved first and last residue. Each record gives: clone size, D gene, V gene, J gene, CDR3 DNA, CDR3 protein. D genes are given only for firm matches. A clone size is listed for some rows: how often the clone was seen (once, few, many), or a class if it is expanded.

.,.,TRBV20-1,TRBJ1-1,TGCAGTGCTAGAGCCCTAGGGACCGTGAGCACTGAAGCTTTCTTT,CSARALGTVSTEAFF
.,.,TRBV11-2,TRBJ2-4,TGTGCCAGCAGCTGGGGGGGGGGCGAACCCAAAAACATTCAGTACTTC,CASSWGGGEPKNIQYF
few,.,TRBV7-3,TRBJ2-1,TGTGCCAGCAGCTGGTTACCCTCCTCCTACAATGAGCAGTTCTTC,CASSWLPSSYNEQFF
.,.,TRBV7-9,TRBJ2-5,TGTGCCAGCAGGGCCCAGGGGACTATGGAGACCCAGTACTTC,CASRAQGTMETQYF
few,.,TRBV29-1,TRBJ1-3,TGCAGCGTTGAAGGCACTAACTCTGGAAACACCATATATTTT,CSVEGTNSGNTIYF
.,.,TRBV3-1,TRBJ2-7,TGTGCCAGCAGCCACCAAGACGTCTCCTACGAGCAGTACTTC,CASSHQDVSYEQYF
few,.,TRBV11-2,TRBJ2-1,TGTGCCAGCAGCCTTCCCCGCGGGGCTTACAATGAGCAGTTCTTC,CASSLPRGAYNEQFF
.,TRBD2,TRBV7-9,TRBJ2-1,TGTGCCAGCAGCTTCCTAGCGGGGGGGAAATACAATGAGCAGTTCTTC,CASSFLAGGKYNEQFF
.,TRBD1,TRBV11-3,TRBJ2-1,TGTGCCAGCAGTTCCGGGACAGCCGCCTACAATGAGCAGTTCTTC,CASSSGTAAYNEQFF
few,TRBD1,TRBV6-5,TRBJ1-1,TGTGCCAGCGGTTCAGGGGGGGCTGGTTTAACTGAAGCTTTCTTT,CASGSGGAGLTEAFF
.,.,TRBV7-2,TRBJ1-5,TGTGCCAGCAGCCTAGGGACTCAGCCCCAGCATTTT,CASSLGTQPQHF
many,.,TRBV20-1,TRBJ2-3,TGCAGTGCTAGCGACAGGCGCCTCACAGATACGCAGTATTTT,CSASDRRLTDTQYF
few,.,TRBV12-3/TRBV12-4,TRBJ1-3,TGTGCCAGCAGTTTAAGTTTAGGGGCGGGAAACACCATATATTTT,CASSLSLGAGNTIYF
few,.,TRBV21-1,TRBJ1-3,TGTGCCAGCAGCAAAGCGTGTCATGAAGGCTCTGGAAACACCATATATTTT,CASSKACHEGSGNTIYF
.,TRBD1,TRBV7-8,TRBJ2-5,TGTGCCAGCAGCACCCGACAGGGAAATATCCAAGAGACCCAGTACTTC,CASSTRQGNIQETQYF
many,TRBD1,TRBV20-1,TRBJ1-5,TGCAGTGCTAGTGGATTGGGACAGGGAGGGGGGGAAAATCAGCCCCAGCATTTT,CSASGLGQGGGENQPQHF
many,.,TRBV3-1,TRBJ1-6,TGTGCCAGCAGCCAGGTCGGCAATTCACCCCTCCACTTT,CASSQVGNSPLHF
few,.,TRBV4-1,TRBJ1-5,TGCGCCAGCAGCCAAGTACCCAGCGACAATCAGCCCCAGCATTTT,CASSQVPSDNQPQHF
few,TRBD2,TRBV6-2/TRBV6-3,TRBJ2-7,TGTGCCAGCAGTTACCCTCCTCGGAGAGCGGGGGACTACTACGAGCAGTACTTC,CASSYPPRRAGDYYEQYF
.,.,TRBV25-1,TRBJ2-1,TGTGCCAGCAGTCAGACATTATCAAGGCATGAGCAGTTCTTC,CASSQTLSRHEQFF
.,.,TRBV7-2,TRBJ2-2,TGTGCCAGCAGCGTGGGGGGGGCCGGGACCGGGGAGCTGTTTTTT,CASSVGGAGTGELFF
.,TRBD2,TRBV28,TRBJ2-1,TGTGTCAGCAGTTCCCCTCGCGGTGGGGGGGAAACCTACAATGAGCAGTTCTTC,CVSSSPRGGGETYNEQFF
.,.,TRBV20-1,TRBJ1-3,TGCAGTGCCTCCCCCGTCGAACGCAGCTCTGGAAACACCATATATTTT,CSASPVERSSGNTIYF
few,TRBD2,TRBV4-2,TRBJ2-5,TGTGCCAGCAGCCAAGATTGGGCTAGCGGGGGTTTAGAGACCCAGTACTTC,CASSQDWASGGLETQYF
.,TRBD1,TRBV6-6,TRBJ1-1,TGTGCCAGCAGCCGATACAGGGGCGCTGAAGCTTTCTTT,CASSRYRGAEAFF
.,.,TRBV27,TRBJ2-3,TGTGCCAGGTTCCCCCCAACATGGGGGTCAGCTCTCGCTCCGGGGGATACGCAGTATTTT,CARFPPTWGSALAPGDTQYF
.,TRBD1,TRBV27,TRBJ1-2,TGTGCCAGCAGTTGGGGACAGGGAGAGTTATATGGCTACACCTTC,CASSWGQGELYGYTF
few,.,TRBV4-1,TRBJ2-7,TGCGCCAGCAGCCAAGGGCCCGGGAAACCCTACGAGCAGTACTTC,CASSQGPGKPYEQYF
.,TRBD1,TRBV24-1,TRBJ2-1,TGTGCCACCAGTGATCCCACAGGACAGGTCGGGCAGTTCTTC,CATSDPTGQVGQFF
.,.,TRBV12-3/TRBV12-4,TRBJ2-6,TGTGCCAGCACCCATATCTCTGGGGCCAACGTCCTGACTTTC,CASTHISGANVLTF
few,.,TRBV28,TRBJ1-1,TGTGCCAGCAGCCCCCCGGGGTTGTTGAACACTGAAGCTTTCTTT,CASSPPGLLNTEAFF
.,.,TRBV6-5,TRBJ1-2,TGTGCCAGCAGTTACGGACCAGCCTCTAACTATGGCTACACCTTC,CASSYGPASNYGYTF
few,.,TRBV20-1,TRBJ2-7,TGCAGTGCTAGTAAGCGGAGAGCCGTGGAGCAGTACTTC,CSASKRRAVEQYF
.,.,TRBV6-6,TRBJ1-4,TGTGCCAGCAGTTACTACGAAAAACTGTTTTTT,CASSYYEKLFF
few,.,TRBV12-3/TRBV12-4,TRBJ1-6,TGTGCCAGCAGTTTGGGGCCCCCCCTCCACTTT,CASSLGPPLHF
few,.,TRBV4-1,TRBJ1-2,TGCGCCAGCAGCCCGACTCGGGACTTTTCTCATGGCTACACCTTC,CASSPTRDFSHGYTF
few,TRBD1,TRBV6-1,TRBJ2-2,TGTGCCAGCAGGGGACAGGGGGCGCTGGTCACCGGGGAGCTGTTTTTT,CASRGQGALVTGELFF